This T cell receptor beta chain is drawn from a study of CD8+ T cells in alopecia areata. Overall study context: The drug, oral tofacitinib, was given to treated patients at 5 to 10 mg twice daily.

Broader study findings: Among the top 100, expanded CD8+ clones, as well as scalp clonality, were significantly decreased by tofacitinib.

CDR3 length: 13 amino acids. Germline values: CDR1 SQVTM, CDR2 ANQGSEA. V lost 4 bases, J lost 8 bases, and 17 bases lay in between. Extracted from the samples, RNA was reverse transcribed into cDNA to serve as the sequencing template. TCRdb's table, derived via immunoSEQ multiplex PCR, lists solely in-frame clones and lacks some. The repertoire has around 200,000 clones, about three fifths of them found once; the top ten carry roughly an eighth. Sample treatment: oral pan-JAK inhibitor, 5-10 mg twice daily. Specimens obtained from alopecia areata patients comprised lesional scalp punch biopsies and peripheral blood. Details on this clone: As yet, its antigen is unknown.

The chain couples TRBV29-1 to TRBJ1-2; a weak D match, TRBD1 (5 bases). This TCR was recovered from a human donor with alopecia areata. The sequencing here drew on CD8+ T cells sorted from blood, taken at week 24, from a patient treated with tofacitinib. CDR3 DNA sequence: TGCAGCGTTGTGGGGGTAGTGCCTTTGGGCTACACCTTC. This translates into CSVVGVVPLGYTF.